The 32 T cell receptor beta chains presented below share a single source sample, sequenced in a study of shared clonotypes between healthy human individuals. Produced via immunoSEQ multiplex PCR; TCRdb's table is partial and in-frame only. Of approximately 480,000 clones listed, 75% to 80% are singletons. The sequencing sample was made of PBMCs. These receptors all stem from a woman aged 40 to 50 in good health. Some clones in this sample may be carry-over from other donors' samples.

This chain links TRBV11-3 with TRBJ2-7; 13 bases fit TRBD2. CDR1 is SGHNT, CDR2 YENEEA, per germline. This CDR3 spans 15 amino acids. The V and J ends lost 5 bases and 6 bases, in that order; junction bases with no gene match: 7. DNA of the CDR3: TGTGCCAGCAGCCCAGACGGACTAGCGGGAGCCGAGCAGTACTTC. Protein product: CASSPDGLAGAEQYF.

The J gene is TRBJ2-3, the V gene TRBV6-4; no reliable D call. The V gene lost 2 bases and the J gene lost 2 bases, with 5 bases spanning the gap. The CDR3 sequence is 13 residues long. Germline CDR1 MRHNA, CDR2 SNTAGT. The chain's CDR3 is CASSDELTDTQYF. As DNA, the CDR3 is TGTGCCAGCAGTGACGAGCTCACAGATACGCAGTATTTT.

This clone was seen more than once but under ten times. The chain uses TRBV6-6 and TRBJ2-3; tentatively, D is TRBD2 (6 bases). The CDR3 sequence is 14 residues long. V was shortened by 6 bases and J by 0 bases, with 10 bases between the two germline ends. The germline CDR1 and CDR2 sequences are MNHNY and SVGAGI (reference sequence). The chain's CDR3 is CASRSAGSTDTQYF. The CDR3 DNA follows: TGTGCCAGCAGGTCAGCGGGTAGCACAGATACGCAGTATTTT.

The V and J genes are TRBV7-2 and TRBJ2-3; D gene uncertain. Germline V gene data show CDR1 as SGHTA and CDR2 as FQGNSA. The CDR3 loop spans 13 amino acids. V shed 1 base and J shed 2 bases, with 4 bases lying between them. CDR3 sequence (DNA): TGTGCCAGCAGCTTAGGGTCCACAGATACGCAGTATTTT. Translation gives CASSLGSTDTQYF.

This chain uses TRBV15 with TRBJ2-6, with D uncertain. The length of the CDR3 is 16 residues. Per the germline V gene, CDR1 is LNHNV and CDR2 is YYDKDF (reference sequence). Trimming shortened V by 0 bases and J by 0 bases, and 6 bases separated the two germline ends. CDR3: CATSRDTVSGANVLTF. CDR3 coding DNA: TGTGCCACCAGCAGAGATACAGTCTCTGGGGCCAACGTCCTGACTTTC.

This chain links TRBV5-1 with TRBJ2-5, with no clear D. V was shortened by 3 bases and J by 2 bases, with 23 bases between the two germline ends. This CDR3 region has 18 residues. Germline V lookup: CDR1 SGHRS, CDR2 YFSETQ. CDR3 sequence (DNA): TGCGCCAGCAGCTCCCGTCCCCTCGGGCCCTCCGGGCAAGAGACCCAGTACTTC. Protein sequence: CASSSRPLGPSGQETQYF.

The chain recombines TRBV19 with TRBJ1-5; no firm D call. The CDR3 runs to 14 residues. The germline V gene encodes CDR1 LNHDA and CDR2 SQIVND (reference sequence). V was shortened by 5 bases and J by 6 bases, with 14 bases between the two germline ends. CDR3 DNA sequence: TGTGCCAGTAGTCTAATAATAACGGGTCAGCCCCAGCATTTT. Translating gives CASSLIITGQPQHF.

This rearrangement joins TRBV29-1 to TRBJ2-7, with 8 nucleotides matching TRBD2. The CDR3 consists of 13 residues. CDR1 and CDR2 (germline): SQVTM, ANQGSEA. V lost 4 bases, J lost 5 bases, and 7 bases stayed unmatched. Here the CDR3 DNA reads TGCAGCGTTGTTCCGGGACTAGTCGACGAGCAGTACTTC. Residues: CSVVPGLVDEQYF.

The rearrangement uses TRBV5-1 and TRBJ2-7; 9 bases map to TRBD1. J was trimmed by 0 bases and V by 2 bases; bases with no gene match: 3. CDR1 and CDR2 from the germline V gene are SGHRS and YFSETQ. The CDR3 length is 15 residues. In DNA, the CDR3 is TGCGCCAGCAGCTTTACGGGACAGGGCTCCTACGAGCAGTACTTC. Translated, it gives CASSFTGQGSYEQYF.

V gene TRBV28 combines with J gene TRBJ1-1; D gene unclear. CDR1 MDHEN and CDR2 SYDVKM come from the germline V gene. With 5 bases removed from V and 0 bases from J, the gap between germline ends came to 10 bases. This CDR3 region has 14 residues. The chain's CDR3 is CASSTRDVNTEAFF. The DNA of the CDR3 is TGTGCCAGCAGTACCCGTGACGTGAACACTGAAGCTTTCTTT.

The chain uses TRBV19 and TRBJ2-1; 8 bases are a match to TRBD2. The germline gives CDR1 LNHDA, CDR2 SQIVND (reference sequence). The CDR3 is made up of 14 amino acids. The trim removed 7 bases at V and 12 bases at J, leaving 14 bases unmatched. CDR3 region: CASTLRGAGGGQFF. The CDR3 region has the DNA TGTGCCAGTACTCTGCGGGGGGCGGGAGGAGGGCAGTTCTTC.

CDR3 nucleotides: TGCGCCAGCAGCTTGGCTAGCCGTGAGACCCAGTACTTC. Translation: CASSLASRETQYF. This chain joins TRBV5-1 and TRBJ2-5, with D possibly matching TRBD2 (5 bases). The germline CDR1 and CDR2 sequences are SGHRS and YFSETQ. Trimming pared 0 bases from V and 5 bases from J, leaving 8 bases between. This CDR3 contains 13 residues.

This chain connects TRBV29-1 to TRBJ2-5; unclear D gene. V was pared by 7 bases and J by 4 bases, with 4 bases between. CDR3 length equals 9 residues. CDR1 is SQVTM, CDR2 ANQGSEA, per germline. In DNA form, the CDR3 reads TGCAGCGCCAGAGAGACCCAGTACTTC. It is translated as CSARETQYF.

This chain uses TRBV18 with TRBJ2-1; tentative D call: TRBD2 (5 bases). Germline V gene lookup returns CDR1 KGHSH and CDR2 LQKENI. V lost 2 bases, J lost 0 bases, and 8 bases lay in between. This CDR3 has 15 amino acids. In DNA, the CDR3 is TGTGCCAGCTCACCAGAAGGAGGCTCCTACAATGAGCAGTTCTTC. As protein: CASSPEGGSYNEQFF.

V gene TRBV9 combines with J gene TRBJ2-3; either TRBD1 or TRBD2 may fit D (5 bases each). The V gene's germline CDR1 is SGDLS and CDR2 YYNGEE. Between the trimmed V and J ends, which lost 4 bases and 4 bases, there was a span of 19 bases. The CDR3 loop spans 16 amino acids. CDR3 residues: CASSTAGTSFADTQYF. The CDR3 coding sequence is TGTGCCAGCAGCACCGCCGGGACGAGTTTCGCAGATACGCAGTATTTT.

This clone has a count of ten or more. The chain combines TRBV19 with TRBJ2-1, with TRBD2 identical over 10 bases. This CDR3 has 14 residues. The V gene's germline CDR1 is LNHDA and CDR2 SQIVND (reference sequence). V lost 3 bases, J lost 9 bases, and 5 bases stayed unmatched. CDR3 sequence reads: CASSITSGIGEQFF. In nucleotides, the CDR3 is TGTGCCAGTAGTATTACTAGCGGGATAGGTGAGCAGTTCTTC.

This clone was detected many times. This chain connects TRBV6-1 to TRBJ1-2, with 7 bases aligning to TRBD1. Trimming removed 6 bases from V and 6 bases from J; junction bases left unmatched: 10. In germline, CDR1 is MNHNS, CDR2 SASEGT. The length of the CDR3 is 14 residues. The CDR3 DNA reads as TGTGCCAGCAGGATCTTACAGGGGAATAATGGCTACACCTTC. It specifies CASRILQGNNGYTF.

The J gene is TRBJ2-3, the V gene TRBV28; 9 bases fit TRBD2. Looked up from germline, CDR1 is MDHEN and CDR2 is SYDVKM. J gave up 1 base and V 7 bases, and 12 bases lay outside the gene matches. The CDR3 runs to 17 residues. The CDR3 sequence: CASTLGPLAGGTDTQYF. As DNA, the CDR3 is TGTGCCAGCACCTTGGGTCCTTTAGCGGGAGGCACAGATACGCAGTATTTT.

The table lists this clone with a count of one. CDR3 coding DNA: TGCAGCGTTGAAAGTCCCCAAAACACTGAAGCTTTCTTT. This codes for CSVESPQNTEAFF. J is TRBJ1-1 and V is TRBV29-1; D call uncertain. Germline V gene data show CDR1 as SQVTM and CDR2 as ANQGSEA. The CDR3 covers 13 residues. V was cut by 2 bases and J by 2 bases, with 9 bases left in between.

V usage is TRBV5-1 and J usage is TRBJ2-5, with D unclear. Germline V gene data show CDR1 as SGHRS and CDR2 as YFSETQ. CDR3 length: 13 amino acids. Trimming removed 0 bases from V and 5 bases from J, with 8 bases in between. CDR3 sequence reads: CASSLEPLETQYF. In nucleotides, the CDR3 is TGCGCCAGCAGCTTGGAACCCCTCGAGACCCAGTACTTC.

This chain links TRBV28 with TRBJ1-2; no definite D call. This CDR3 is built from 13 residues. Germline-derived CDR1 and CDR2 are MDHEN and SYDVKM. V was pared by 6 bases and J by 4 bases, with 12 bases between. The CDR3 DNA sequence: TGTGCCAGCAGCCTGCGGGTTAGCTATGGCTACACCTTC. It yields the protein CASSLRVSYGYTF.

The V and J genes are TRBV18 and TRBJ2-5; TRBD1 aligns across 7 bases. Germline values: CDR1 KGHSH, CDR2 LQKENI. The trim removed 0 bases at V and 4 bases at J, leaving 2 bases unmatched. The CDR3 contains 14 residues. The CDR3: CASSPPGQIETQYF. Written as DNA, the CDR3 is TGTGCCAGCTCACCACCGGGACAGATAGAGACCCAGTACTTC.

The chain joins TRBV9 to TRBJ2-7; tentative D call: TRBD2 (8 bases). The CDR3 spans 16 residues. Germline V lookup: CDR1 SGDLS, CDR2 YYNGEE. V was clipped by 4 bases and J by 4 bases, with 21 bases between them. In DNA form, the CDR3 reads TGTGCCAGCAGCCCGCGGGGGGACAGCAGCCTTTACGAGCAGTACTTC. Translating gives CASSPRGDSSLYEQYF.

V gene TRBV11-2 combines with J gene TRBJ2-3, with 11 bases matching TRBD2. Germline lookup yields CDR1 SGHAT and CDR2 FQNNGV. CDR3 length: 15 amino acids. V lost 5 bases to trimming and J lost 2 bases; unmatched junction nucleotides: 3. The CDR3 loop reads CASSPGLADTDTQYF. CDR3 nucleotide sequence: TGTGCCAGCAGCCCGGGACTAGCGGACACAGATACGCAGTATTTT.

The CDR3: CASSSAPRSEQYF. The CDR3 nucleotides are TGTGCCAGCAGCTCCGCGCCAAGGAGCGAGCAGTACTTC. This chain uses TRBV7-9 with TRBJ2-7; D ambiguous. In germline, CDR1 is SEHNR, CDR2 FQNEAQ (reference sequence). The germline V and J ends were trimmed by 4 bases and 6 bases, with 13 bases remaining between them. The CDR3 has 13 residues.

The chain links TRBV11-2 to TRBJ2-2, with 10 bases fitting TRBD1. The CDR3 spans 13 residues. Per the germline V gene, CDR1 is SGHAT and CDR2 is FQNNGV. The V gene end was trimmed by 3 bases and the J gene end by 13 bases; junction bases not matched to a gene: 5. In DNA form, the CDR3 reads TGTGCCAGCAGCTTGACTGACAGGGGGCCGCTGTTTTTT. Protein product: CASSLTDRGPLFF.

There are many counts of this clone. This rearrangement joins TRBV5-1 to TRBJ1-1; perhaps TRBD1 as D (6 bases). V was trimmed by 0 bases and J by 0 bases, leaving 9 bases between them. This CDR3 is built from 15 residues. Germline assignment: CDR1 SGHRS and CDR2 YFSETQ. DNA of the CDR3: TGCGCCAGCAGCTTGGATGGGGGCATGAACACTGAAGCTTTCTTT. Translated, it gives CASSLDGGMNTEAFF.

The gene calls are TRBV6-6 and TRBJ1-5; D uncertain. Trimming removed 5 bases from V and 4 bases from J, with 15 bases in between. Germline values: CDR1 MNHNY, CDR2 SVGAGI (reference sequence). CDR3 size: 15 residues. CDR3: CASSAGAVGNQPQHF. CDR3 sequence (DNA): TGTGCCAGCAGTGCCGGAGCGGTTGGAAATCAGCCCCAGCATTTT.

CDR3 DNA: TGCGCCAGCAGCCAGGAAGGGGAACTAGCGGGAGAGGATGAGACCCAGTACTTC. It yields the protein CASSQEGELAGEDETQYF. This chain links TRBV4-1 with TRBJ2-5; TRBD2 matches 11 bases. V gave up 3 bases and J gave up 5 bases; unmatched junction bases: 14. The CDR3 spans 18 residues. The germline CDR1 and CDR2 sequences are MGHRA and YSYEKL.

CDR3 sequence (DNA): TGCGCCAGCAGCTTACAGGGGAGGGACACTGAAGCTTTCTTT. Residues: CASSLQGRDTEAFF. The J gene is TRBJ1-1, the V gene TRBV5-1; 7 bases agree with TRBD1. The CDR3 has 14 residues. With V trimmed by 2 bases and J by 3 bases, 4 bases remained unmatched. Germline V gene lookup returns CDR1 SGHRS and CDR2 YFSETQ.

V and J are TRBV5-4 and TRBJ2-5; no clear D gene. Between the trimmed V and J ends, which lost 4 bases and 5 bases, there was a span of 6 bases. The CDR3 consists of 11 residues. Germline-derived CDR1 and CDR2 are SGHNT and YYREEE (reference sequence). Here the CDR3 DNA reads TGTGCCAGCAGCCTTACGGAGACCCAGTACTTC. This sequence encodes CASSLTETQYF.

The CDR3 protein is CASGASTAPDYGYTF. In DNA form, the CDR3 reads TGTGCCAGCGGGGCCTCGACGGCTCCGGACTATGGCTACACCTTC. This chain joins TRBV28 and TRBJ1-2, with D perhaps TRBD1 (5 bases). Germline CDR1 reads MDHEN; CDR2 reads SYDVKM. Trimming shortened V by 8 bases and J by 3 bases, and 19 bases separated the two germline ends. The CDR3 spans 15 residues.